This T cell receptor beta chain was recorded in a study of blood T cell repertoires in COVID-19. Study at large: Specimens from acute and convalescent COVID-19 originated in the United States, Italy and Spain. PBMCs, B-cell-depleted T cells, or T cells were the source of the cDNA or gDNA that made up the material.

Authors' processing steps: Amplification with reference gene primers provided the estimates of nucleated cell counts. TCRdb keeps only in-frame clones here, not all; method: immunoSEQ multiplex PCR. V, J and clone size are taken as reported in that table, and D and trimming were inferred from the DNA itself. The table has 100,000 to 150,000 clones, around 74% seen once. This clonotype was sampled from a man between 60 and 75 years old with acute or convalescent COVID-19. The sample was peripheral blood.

CDR3 in amino acids: CASSRSGGPTLHF. DNA for the CDR3: TGTGCCAGCAGTCGTTCCGGCGGGCCAACCCTCCACTTT. This chain uses TRBV7-9 with TRBJ1-6, with D unclear. This CDR3 comprises 13 residues. V was shortened by 6 bases and J by 14 bases, with 17 bases between the two germline ends. Germline V gene sequence: CDR1 SEHNR, CDR2 FQNEAQ (reference sequence).